These 3 T cell receptor beta chains came from one sample sequenced in a study of cytomegalovirus exposure and HLA in healthy donors. Only in-frame clones appear in the TCRdb table, and some are missing; sequencing was by immunoSEQ multiplex PCR. This table has 150,000 to 200,000 clones, 75% to 90% appearing once. The sequencing sample was made of PBMCs. These receptor sequences come from a man aged 18 to 30 in good health and CMV-seropositive.

The chain couples TRBV9 to TRBJ2-5, with 14 positions matching TRBD2. This CDR3 has 15 amino acids. The V gene's germline CDR1 is SGDLS and CDR2 YYNGEE. V lost 3 bases and J lost 5; bases outside the gene matches: 3. For the CDR3, the DNA is TGTGCCAGCAGCGGGGGACTAGCGGGAGATGAGACCCAGTACTTC. It specifies CASSGGLAGDETQYF.

The chain is built from TRBV7-6 and TRBJ2-3; TRBD2 might be the D (6 bases). This CDR3 contains 17 residues. Germline-derived CDR1 and CDR2 are SGHVS and FNYEAQ. Deletions cut 1 base from V and 0 bases from J, with 14 bases between. The CDR3 is CASSLGASGSSTDTQYF. CDR3 DNA: TGTGCCAGCAGCTTAGGAGCCAGCGGGTCGAGCACAGATACGCAGTATTTT.

V and J are TRBV19 and TRBJ2-2, with 8 bases identical to TRBD1. The germline V gene has CDR1 LNHDA and CDR2 SQIVND (reference sequence). After removal of 5 bases from V and 3 bases from J, the junction contained 5 bases not matched to a gene. The CDR3 runs 15 residues. The CDR3 sequence is CASSPGQGHTGELFF. The CDR3 DNA is TGTGCCAGTAGTCCCGGACAGGGCCACACCGGGGAGCTGTTTTTT.